This TCR beta chain was sequenced during a study of blood T cell repertoires in COVID-19. The table came from immunoSEQ multiplex PCR; TCRdb's copy has only in-frame clones and leaves some out. The data contain fewer than 150,000 clones, around nine tenths of them singletons. The V gene's germline CDR1 is MNHEY and CDR2 SMNVEV (reference sequence). The CDR3 is made up of 17 amino acids. V trimming: 5 bases; J trimming: 7 bases; junction bases outside the gene matches: 13. The chain joins TRBV27 to TRBJ2-2; 10 positions match TRBD1. This TCR came from a man aged 50-60 years with active or convalescent COVID-19. Specimen: peripheral blood. In nucleotides, the CDR3 is TGTGCCAGCAGTGCCACCGGGACAGGGGACAAGATCGGGGAGCTGTTTTTT. Residues: CASSATGTGDKIGELFF.